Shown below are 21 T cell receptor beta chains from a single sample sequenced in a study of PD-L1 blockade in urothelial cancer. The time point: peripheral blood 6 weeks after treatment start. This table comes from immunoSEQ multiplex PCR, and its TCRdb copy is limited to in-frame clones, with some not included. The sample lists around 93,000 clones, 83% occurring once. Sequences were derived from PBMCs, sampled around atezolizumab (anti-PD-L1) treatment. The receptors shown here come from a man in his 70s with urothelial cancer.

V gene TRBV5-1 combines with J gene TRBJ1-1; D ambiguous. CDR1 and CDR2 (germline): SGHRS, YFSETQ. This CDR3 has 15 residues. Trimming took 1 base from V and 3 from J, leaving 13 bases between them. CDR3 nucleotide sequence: TGCGCCAGCAGCTTGACTAGCGGGATCGACACTGAAGCTTTCTTT. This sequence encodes CASSLTSGIDTEAFF.

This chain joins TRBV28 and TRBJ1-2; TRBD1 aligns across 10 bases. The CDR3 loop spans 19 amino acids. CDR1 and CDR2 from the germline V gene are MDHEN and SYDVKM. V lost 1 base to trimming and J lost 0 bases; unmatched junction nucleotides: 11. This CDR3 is CASSLFGDRGPKANYGYTF. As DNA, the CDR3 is TGTGCCAGCAGTTTATTTGGGGACAGGGGCCCTAAAGCTAACTATGGCTACACCTTC.

The CDR3 DNA follows: TGTGCCAGCAGTTACTTTAAAGGGGACTATGGCTACACCTTC. It translates to CASSYFKGDYGYTF. The chain uses TRBV6-5 and TRBJ1-2; the D gene is possibly TRBD1 (5 bases). Per the germline V gene, CDR1 is MNHEY and CDR2 is SVGAGI. The CDR3 loop spans 14 amino acids. V lost 1 base to trimming and J lost 3 bases, with 9 bases between them.

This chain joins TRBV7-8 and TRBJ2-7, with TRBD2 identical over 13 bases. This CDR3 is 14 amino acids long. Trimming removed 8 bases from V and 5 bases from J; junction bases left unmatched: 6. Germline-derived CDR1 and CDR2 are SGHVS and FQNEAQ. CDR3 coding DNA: TGTGCCAGCGGTGGACTAGCGGGAGCTAACGAGCAGTACTTC. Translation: CASGGLAGANEQYF. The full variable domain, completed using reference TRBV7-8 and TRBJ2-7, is GAGVSQSPRYKVAKRGQDVALRCDPISGHVSLFWYQQALGQGPEFLTYFQNEAQLDKSGLPSDRFFAERPEGSVSTLKIQRTQQEDSAVYLCASGGLAGANEQYFGPGTRLTVT.

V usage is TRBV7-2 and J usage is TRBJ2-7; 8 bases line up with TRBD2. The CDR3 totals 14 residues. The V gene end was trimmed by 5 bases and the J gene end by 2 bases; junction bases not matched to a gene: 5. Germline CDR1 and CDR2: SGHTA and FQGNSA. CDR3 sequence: CASSKTGGTYEQYF. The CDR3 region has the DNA TGTGCCAGCAGCAAGACGGGGGGGACCTACGAGCAGTACTTC.

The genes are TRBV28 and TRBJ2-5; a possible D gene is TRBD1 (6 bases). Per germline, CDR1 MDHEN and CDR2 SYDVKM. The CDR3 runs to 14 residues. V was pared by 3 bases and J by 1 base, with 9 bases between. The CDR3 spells CASSLDSLQETQYF. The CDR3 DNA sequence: TGTGCCAGCAGTTTGGACAGCCTCCAAGAGACCCAGTACTTC.

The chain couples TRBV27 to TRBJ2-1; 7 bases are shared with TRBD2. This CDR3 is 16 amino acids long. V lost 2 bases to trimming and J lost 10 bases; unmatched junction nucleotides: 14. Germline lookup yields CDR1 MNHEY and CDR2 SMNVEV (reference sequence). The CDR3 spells CASSLPAGRGEGEQFF. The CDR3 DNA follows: TGTGCCAGCAGTTTACCCGCGGGGAGAGGGGAGGGGGAGCAGTTCTTC.

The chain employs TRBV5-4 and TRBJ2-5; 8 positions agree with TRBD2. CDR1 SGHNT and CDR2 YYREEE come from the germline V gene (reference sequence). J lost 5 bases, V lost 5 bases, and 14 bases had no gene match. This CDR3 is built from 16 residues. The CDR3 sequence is CASRLGGGPLGETQYF. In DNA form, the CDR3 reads TGTGCCAGCAGACTGGGCGGGGGGCCCCTGGGCGAGACCCAGTACTTC.

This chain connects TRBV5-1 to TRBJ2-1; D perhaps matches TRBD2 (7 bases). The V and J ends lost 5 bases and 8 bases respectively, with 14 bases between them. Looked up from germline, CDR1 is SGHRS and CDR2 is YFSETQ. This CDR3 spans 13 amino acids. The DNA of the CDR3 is TGCGCCAGCAGTAAGGGGGGGGTAGATGAGCAGTTCTTC. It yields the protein CASSKGGVDEQFF.

CDR3 protein: CARSGGKQAANTGELFF. The CDR3 DNA reads TGTGCCAGAAGCGGGGGGAAACAGGCCGCGAACACCGGGGAGCTGTTTTTT. The rearrangement uses TRBV5-3 and TRBJ2-2; a possible D gene is TRBD2 (6 bases). TRBV5-3 is designated an ORF whose function remains uncertain. The CDR3 contains 17 residues. The V end was cut by 4 bases, the J end by 0 bases, with 16 bases between.

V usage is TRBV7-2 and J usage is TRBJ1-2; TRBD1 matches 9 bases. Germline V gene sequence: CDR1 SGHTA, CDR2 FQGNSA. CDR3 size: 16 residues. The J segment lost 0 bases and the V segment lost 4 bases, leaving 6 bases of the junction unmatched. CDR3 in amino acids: CASSYVTGGTNYGYTF. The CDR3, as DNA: TGTGCCAGCAGCTACGTAACAGGGGGCACTAACTATGGCTACACCTTC. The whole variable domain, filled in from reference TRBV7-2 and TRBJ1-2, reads GAGVSQSPSNKVTEKGKDVELRCDPISGHTALYWYRQSLGQGLEFLIYFQGNSAPDKSGLPSDRFSAERTGGSVSTLTIQRTQQEDSAVYLCASSYVTGGTNYGYTFGSGTRLTVV.

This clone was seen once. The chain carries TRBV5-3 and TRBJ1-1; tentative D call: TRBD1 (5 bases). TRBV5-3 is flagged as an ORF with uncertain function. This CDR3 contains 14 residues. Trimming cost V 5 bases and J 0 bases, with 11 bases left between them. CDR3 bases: TGTGCCAGAAGTTCTGACAGCTTGAACACTGAAGCTTTCTTT. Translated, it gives CARSSDSLNTEAFF.

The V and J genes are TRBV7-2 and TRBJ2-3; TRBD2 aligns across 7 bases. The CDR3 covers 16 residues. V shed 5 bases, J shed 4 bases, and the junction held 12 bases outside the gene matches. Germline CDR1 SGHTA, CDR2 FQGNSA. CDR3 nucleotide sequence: TGTGCCAGCAGCACAACCGGGAGGCTAGCATCAGATACGCAGTATTTT. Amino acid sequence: CASSTTGRLASDTQYF.

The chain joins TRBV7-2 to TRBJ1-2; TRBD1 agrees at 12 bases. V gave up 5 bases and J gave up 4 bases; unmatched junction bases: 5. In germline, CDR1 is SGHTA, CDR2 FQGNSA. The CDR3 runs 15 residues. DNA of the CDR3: TGTGCCAGCAGCCCTGGGACAGGGGGCCTCTATGGCTACACCTTC. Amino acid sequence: CASSPGTGGLYGYTF.

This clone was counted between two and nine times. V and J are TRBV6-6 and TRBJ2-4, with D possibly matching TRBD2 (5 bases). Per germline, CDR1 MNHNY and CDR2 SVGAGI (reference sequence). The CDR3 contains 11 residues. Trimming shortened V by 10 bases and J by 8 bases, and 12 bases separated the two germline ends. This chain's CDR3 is CATGSLDIQYF. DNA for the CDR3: TGTGCCACGGGGTCTTTAGACATTCAGTACTTC.

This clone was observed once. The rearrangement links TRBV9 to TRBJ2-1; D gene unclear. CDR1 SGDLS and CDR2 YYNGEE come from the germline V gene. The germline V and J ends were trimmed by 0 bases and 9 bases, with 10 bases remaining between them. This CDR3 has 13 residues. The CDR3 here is CASSVAGSGEQFF. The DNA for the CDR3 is TGTGCCAGCAGCGTAGCCGGATCGGGTGAGCAGTTCTTC.

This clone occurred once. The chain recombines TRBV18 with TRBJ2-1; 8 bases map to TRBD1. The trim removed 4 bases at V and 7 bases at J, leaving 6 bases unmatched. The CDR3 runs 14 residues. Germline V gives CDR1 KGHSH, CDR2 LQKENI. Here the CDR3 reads CASSLTGETNEQFF. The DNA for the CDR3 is TGTGCCAGCTCACTGACAGGGGAGACTAATGAGCAGTTCTTC.

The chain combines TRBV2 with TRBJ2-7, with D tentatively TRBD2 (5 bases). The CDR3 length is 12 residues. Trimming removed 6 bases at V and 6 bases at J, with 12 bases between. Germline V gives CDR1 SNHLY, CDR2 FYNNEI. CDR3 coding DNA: TGTGCCAGCAGGACCCGTGGGAGCGAGCAGTACTTC. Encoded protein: CASRTRGSEQYF.

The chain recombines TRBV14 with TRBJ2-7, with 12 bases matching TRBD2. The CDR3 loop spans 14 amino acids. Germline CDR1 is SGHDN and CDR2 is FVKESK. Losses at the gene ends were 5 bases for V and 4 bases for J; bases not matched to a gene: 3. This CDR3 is CASSWTSGTYEQYF. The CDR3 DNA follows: TGTGCCAGCAGCTGGACTAGCGGGACTTACGAGCAGTACTTC.

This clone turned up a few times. This CDR3 is CASSKVRDRVSEAFF. CDR3 bases: TGTGCCAGCAGCAAAGTCCGGGACAGGGTCTCTGAAGCTTTCTTT. The chain recombines TRBV21-1 with TRBJ1-1; no check of the table's D call, TRBD1, against the DNA was made. TRBV21-1 is reported as a pseudogene. CDR3 length: 15 residues.

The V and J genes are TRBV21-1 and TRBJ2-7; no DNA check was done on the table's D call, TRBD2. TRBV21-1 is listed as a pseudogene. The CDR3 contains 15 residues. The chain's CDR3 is CATALGRAVSYEQYF. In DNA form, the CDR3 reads TGTGCCACCGCCCTAGGGCGGGCCGTTTCCTACGAGCAGTACTTC.